This T cell receptor beta chain stems from a study of blood T cells in healthy people across ages. Sample-barcoded 5' priming and a J-beta primer mix drove a second PCR of about 6 to 11 cycles. TCRdb reprocessed the 5' RACE reads with MiXCR, giving one entry per CDR3 protein. The repertoire has around 970,000 distinct CDR3 sequences, roughly 51% of them found once; the top ten carry 20% to 25%. V was shortened by 10 bases and J by 9 bases, with 22 bases between the two germline ends. The CDR3 has 15 amino acids. This chain joins TRBV12-3 or TRBV12-4 and TRBJ1-6; D unresolved. The sample taken for sequencing was blood. The sequence came from a woman aged 55-75 years in good health. CDR3 nucleotide sequence: TGTGCCACAAGACCTCAACATCCGGCGGGTTCACCCCTCCACTTT. Protein: CATRPQHPAGSPLHF.